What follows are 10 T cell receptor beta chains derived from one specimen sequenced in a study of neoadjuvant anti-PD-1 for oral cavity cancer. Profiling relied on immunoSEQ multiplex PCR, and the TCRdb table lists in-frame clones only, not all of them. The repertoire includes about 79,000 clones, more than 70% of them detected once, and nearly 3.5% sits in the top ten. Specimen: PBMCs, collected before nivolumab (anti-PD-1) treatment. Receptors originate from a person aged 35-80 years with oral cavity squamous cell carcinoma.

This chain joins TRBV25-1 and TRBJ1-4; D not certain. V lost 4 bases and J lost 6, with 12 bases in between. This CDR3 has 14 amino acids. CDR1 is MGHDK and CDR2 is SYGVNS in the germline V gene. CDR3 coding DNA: TGTGCCAGCAGTGCCCTGGACGGTGATGAAAAACTGTTTTTT. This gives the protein CASSALDGDEKLFF.

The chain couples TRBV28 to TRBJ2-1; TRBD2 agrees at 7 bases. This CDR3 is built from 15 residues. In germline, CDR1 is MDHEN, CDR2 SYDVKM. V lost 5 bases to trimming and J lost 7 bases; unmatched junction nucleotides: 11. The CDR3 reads CASSRGGGRANEQFF. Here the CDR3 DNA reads TGTGCCAGCAGTCGCGGGGGAGGGAGGGCAAATGAGCAGTTCTTC.

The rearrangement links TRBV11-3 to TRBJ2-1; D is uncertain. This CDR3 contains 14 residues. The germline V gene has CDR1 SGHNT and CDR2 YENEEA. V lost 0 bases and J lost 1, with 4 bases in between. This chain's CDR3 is CASSLDSSYNEQFF. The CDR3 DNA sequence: TGTGCCAGCAGCTTAGACTCGTCCTACAATGAGCAGTTCTTC. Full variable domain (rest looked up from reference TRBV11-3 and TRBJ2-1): EAGVVQSPRYKIIEKKQPVAFWCNPISGHNTLYWYLQNLGQGPELLIRYENEEAVDDSQLPKDRFSAERLKGVDSTLKIQPAELGDSAVYLCASSLDSSYNEQFFGPGTRLTVL.

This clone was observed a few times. The CDR3 nucleotides are TGTGCCAGCAGCCAAGATAGATACGGGACTGGAAACACCATATATTTT. As protein: CASSQDRYGTGNTIYF. The gene calls are TRBV4-2 and TRBJ1-3; D remains unclear. V lost 0 bases to trimming and J lost 2 bases, with 11 bases between them. CDR3 length: 16 residues. The germline V gene has CDR1 LGHNA and CDR2 YNFKEQ.

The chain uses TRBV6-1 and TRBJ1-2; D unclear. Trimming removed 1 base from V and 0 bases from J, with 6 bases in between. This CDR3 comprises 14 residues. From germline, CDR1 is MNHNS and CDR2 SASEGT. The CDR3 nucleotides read TGTGCCAGCAGTGAAGATGGGGCTAACTATGGCTACACCTTC. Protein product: CASSEDGANYGYTF.

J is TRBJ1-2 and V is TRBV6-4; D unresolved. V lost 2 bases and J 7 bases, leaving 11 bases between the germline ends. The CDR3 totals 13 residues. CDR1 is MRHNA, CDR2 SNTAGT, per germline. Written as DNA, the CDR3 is TGTGCCAGCAGTGACCAACAGTCTGGTGGCTACACCTTC. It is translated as CASSDQQSGGYTF.

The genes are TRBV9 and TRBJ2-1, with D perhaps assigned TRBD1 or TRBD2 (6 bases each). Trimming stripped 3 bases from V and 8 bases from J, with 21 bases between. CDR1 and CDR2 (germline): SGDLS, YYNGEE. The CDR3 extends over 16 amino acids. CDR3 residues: CASSDRAHGGGDEQFF. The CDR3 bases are TGTGCCAGCAGCGACCGGGCCCACGGAGGGGGAGATGAGCAGTTCTTC.

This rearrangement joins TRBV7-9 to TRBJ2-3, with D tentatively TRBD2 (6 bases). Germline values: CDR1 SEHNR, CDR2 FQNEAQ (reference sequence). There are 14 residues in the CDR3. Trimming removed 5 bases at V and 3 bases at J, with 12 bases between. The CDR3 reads CASSLNSGTDTQYF. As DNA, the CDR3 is TGTGCCAGCAGCCTGAATAGCGGAACAGATACGCAGTATTTT.

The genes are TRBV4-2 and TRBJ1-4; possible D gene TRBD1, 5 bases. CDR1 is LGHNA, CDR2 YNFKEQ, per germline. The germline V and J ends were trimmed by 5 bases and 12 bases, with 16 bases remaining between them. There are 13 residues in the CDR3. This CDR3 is CASSRDRTGELFF. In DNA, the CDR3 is TGTGCCAGCAGCAGGGACCGGACCGGTGAACTGTTTTTT.

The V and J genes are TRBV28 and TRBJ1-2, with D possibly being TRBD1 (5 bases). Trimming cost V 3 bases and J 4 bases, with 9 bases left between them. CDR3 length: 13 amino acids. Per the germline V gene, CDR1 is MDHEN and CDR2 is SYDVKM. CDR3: CASSLQGVYGYTF. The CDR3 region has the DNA TGTGCCAGCAGTTTGCAGGGCGTCTATGGCTACACCTTC.